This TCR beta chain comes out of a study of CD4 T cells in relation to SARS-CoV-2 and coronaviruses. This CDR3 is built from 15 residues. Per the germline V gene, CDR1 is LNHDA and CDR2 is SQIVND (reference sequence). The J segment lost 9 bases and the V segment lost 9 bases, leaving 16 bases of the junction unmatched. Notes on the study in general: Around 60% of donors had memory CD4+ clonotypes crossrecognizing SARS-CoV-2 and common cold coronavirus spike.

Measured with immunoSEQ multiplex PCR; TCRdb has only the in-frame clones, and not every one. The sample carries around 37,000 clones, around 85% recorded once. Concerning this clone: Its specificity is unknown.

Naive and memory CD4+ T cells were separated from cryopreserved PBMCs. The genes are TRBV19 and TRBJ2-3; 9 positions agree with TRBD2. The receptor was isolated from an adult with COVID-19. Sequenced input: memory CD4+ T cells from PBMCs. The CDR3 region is CASRDRGREGETQYF. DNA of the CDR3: TGTGCCAGCCGGGACCGTGGGCGGGAGGGGGAAACGCAGTATTTT.